A selection of T cell receptor beta chains follows, all from one sample in a study of T cells in narcolepsy. The protocol was immunoSEQ multiplex PCR, while the TCRdb copy is restricted to in-frame clones and leaves out a portion. The sample yields around 27,000 clones, roughly 80% seen once. Material: CD45RA- memory CD4+ T cells from PBMCs. These receptor sequences come from a human donor with narcolepsy. Each CDR3 is given with its conserved first and last residue.

V gene,J gene,CDR3 protein
TRBV6-1,TRBJ1-6,CASSWDRANSPLHF
TRBV29-1,TRBJ1-2,CSVESRTGSRDYGYTF
TRBV28,TRBJ1-2,CASSFVGGKGGYTF
TRBV28,TRBJ2-7,CASSLGLALGYEQYF
TRBV5-1,TRBJ1-4,CASSPTTGGVVTNEKLFF
TRBV27,TRBJ2-7,CASSFSGQGFNEQYF
TRBV5-8,TRBJ1-1,CASSPLRRGTEAFF
TRBV28,TRBJ2-2,CASSFGSGSNTGELFF
TRBV11-2,TRBJ2-7,CASSIRPYEQYF
TRBV6-1,TRBJ1-1,CASSLWEAFF
TRBV10-3,TRBJ1-2,CAISGGTASYYGYTF
TRBV5-1,TRBJ1-1,CASSLEAVGTEAFF
TRBV7-9,TRBJ2-2,CASSPGAGGDTGELFF
TRBV7-8,TRBJ2-6,CASSWREAGANVLTF
TRBV10-1,NA,CASSFGPPVGEQYF
TRBV18,TRBJ2-7,CASSLLLAGGPPEQYF
TRBV30,TRBJ1-1,CAWSVGRGRTEAFF
TRBV27,TRBJ2-7,CASSIERPGGSYEQYF